This T cell receptor beta chain was profiled in a study of T-cell reconstitution after alpha-beta-depleted transplantation in children. As it was prepared, the TCRbeta library received unique molecular identifiers. Each CDR3 protein is one row after TCRdb ran MiXCR on the PCR reads. The sample carries about 500,000 distinct CDR3 sequences, roughly an eighth recorded once. This clonotype has more than one count but fewer than ten. The CDR3 runs to 15 residues. Germline CDR1 reads MNHEY; CDR2 reads SVGEGT. J lost 9 bases, V lost 5 bases, and 8 bases had no gene match. The chain couples TRBV6-2 or TRBV6-3 to TRBJ2-7, with TRBD2 matching over 15 bases. The sequences come from PBMCs, mostly from graft donor cells, collected 180 days after TCRalphabeta/CD19-depleted stem cell transplant. This TCR was sampled from a female patient aged 2-9 years who had a stem cell transplant for aplastic anemia, so the T cells may come from the graft donor. The CDR3 region is CASSPSGTSGRSQYV. DNA of the CDR3: TGTGCCAGCAGTCCGTCCGGGACTAGCGGGAGGTCGCAGTACGTC.